The clone carrying this TCR beta chain was seen many times. What it binds is not known. The data were obtained in a study of T cell repertoires in cytomegalovirus infection. Background on the study: CMV infection together with matching HLA type was indicated by public TCR beta signatures.

Findings and caveats of the study: Pooled public TCR beta family frequency picked out CMV carriers with the relevant HLA. What dominated the ex vivo response were HLA-C-restricted CMV-specific TCR beta clonotypes.

CDR1 is SGHTA, CDR2 FQGNSA, per germline. CDR3 length equals 14 residues. The V gene lost 0 bases and the J gene lost 5 bases, with 10 bases spanning the gap. TCRdb re-derived calls from the reads in MiXCR, one entry per CDR3 protein. In the table there are more than 400,000 distinct CDR3 sequences, 26% of which are singletons. This TCR came from a human donor in good health (CMV status not recorded). Some clones in this sample may be carry-over from other donors' samples. J is TRBJ1-1 and V is TRBV7-2; TRBD1 is a possible D gene (5 bases). The source material was PBMCs. The CDR3 bases are TGTGCCAGCAGCTTAGCCGGGGGATGGACTGAAGCTTTCTTT. Protein sequence: CASSLAGGWTEAFF.